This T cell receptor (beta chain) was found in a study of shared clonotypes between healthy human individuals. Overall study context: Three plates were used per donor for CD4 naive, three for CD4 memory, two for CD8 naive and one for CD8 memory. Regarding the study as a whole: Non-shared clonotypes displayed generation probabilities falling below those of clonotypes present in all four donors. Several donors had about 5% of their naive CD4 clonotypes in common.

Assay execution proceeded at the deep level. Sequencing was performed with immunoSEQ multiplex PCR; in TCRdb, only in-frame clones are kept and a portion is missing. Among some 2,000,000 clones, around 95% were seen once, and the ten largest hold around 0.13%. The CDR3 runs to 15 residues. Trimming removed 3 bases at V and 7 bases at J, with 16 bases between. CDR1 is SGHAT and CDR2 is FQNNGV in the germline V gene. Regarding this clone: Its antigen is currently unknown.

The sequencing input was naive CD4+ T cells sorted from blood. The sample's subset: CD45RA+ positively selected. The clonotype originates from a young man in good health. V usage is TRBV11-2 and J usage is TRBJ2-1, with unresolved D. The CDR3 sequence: CASSFSTNIWNEQFF. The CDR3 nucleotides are TGTGCCAGCAGCTTTAGTACTAATATTTGGAATGAGCAGTTCTTC.